The 24 T cell receptor beta chains in this list originate from one sample, sequenced in a study of cytomegalovirus exposure and HLA in healthy donors. In the PCR, 60 Vbeta and 13 Jbeta primers were used. Clones were read by immunoSEQ multiplex PCR, and TCRdb kept only the in-frame ones, dropping some. The table shows about 130,000 clones, with approximately 69% occurring only once. Sequenced material: PBMCs. These receptors all come from a man aged 35-49 years in good health and CMV-seropositive.

The chain carries TRBV2 and TRBJ2-7; 9 positions agree with TRBD1. V shed 6 bases and J 0 bases; nucleotides not matched to a gene: 3. Germline CDR1 and CDR2: SNHLY and FYNNEI. The CDR3 has 14 amino acids. The CDR3 nucleotides read TGTGCCAGCAGCCGGGACAGGGCCTCCTACGAGCAGTACTTC. The encoded protein is CASSRDRASYEQYF.

The rearrangement joins TRBV11-3 to TRBJ2-5; D not certain. V was pared by 5 bases and J by 5 bases, with 12 bases between. This CDR3 comprises 13 residues. Germline CDR1 and CDR2: SGHNT and YENEEA. CDR3 sequence (DNA): TGTGCCAGCAGCCTGGGCCAACGGGAGACCCAGTACTTC. Translated, it gives CASSLGQRETQYF.

On this clone itself: Other DNA variants within this sample encode the same CDR3. In nucleotides, the CDR3 is TGTGCCAGCAGTAGGCGGGGCGAGCAGTACTTC. Its protein is CASSRRGEQYF. J is TRBJ2-7 and V is TRBV28; D possibly corresponds to TRBD2 (6 bases). Germline CDR1 reads MDHEN; CDR2 reads SYDVKM. This CDR3 has 11 amino acids. Trimming left V 5 bases short and J 6 bases short, with 8 bases between.

This clone was seen once. The V gene is TRBV7-8, the J gene TRBJ2-3; 8 nucleotides line up with TRBD2. This CDR3 has 14 amino acids. V dropped 3 bases and J dropped 4; count of bases not matched to a gene: 3. The germline gives CDR1 SGHVS, CDR2 FQNEAQ. The chain's CDR3 is CASSFGGLADTQYF. In DNA form, the CDR3 reads TGTGCCAGCAGCTTTGGGGGACTAGCAGATACGCAGTATTTT. The full variable domain, rest sourced from reference TRBV7-8 and TRBJ2-3, is GAGVSQSPRYKVAKRGQDVALRCDPISGHVSLFWYQQALGQGPEFLTYFQNEAQLDKSGLPSDRFFAERPEGSVSTLKIQRTQQEDSAVYLCASSFGGLADTQYFGPGTRLTVL.

The chain couples TRBV2 to TRBJ2-7, with a weak D call TRBD2 (5 bases). The CDR3 has 11 residues. Germline V gene sequence: CDR1 SNHLY, CDR2 FYNNEI. Trimming took 6 bases from V and 7 from J, leaving 10 bases between them. Here the CDR3 reads CASRGRREQYF. The CDR3 DNA reads TGTGCCAGCAGGGGTAGGAGGGAGCAGTACTTC.

The chain joins TRBV6-6 to TRBJ1-1, with a weak D call TRBD1 (6 bases). This CDR3 has 14 amino acids. In germline, CDR1 is MNHNY, CDR2 SVGAGI (reference sequence). The V and J ends lost 5 bases and 4 bases respectively, with 14 bases between them. In nucleotides, the CDR3 is TGTGCCAGCAGTCTCGCACAGGGAGCCACTGAAGCTTTCTTT. Protein sequence: CASSLAQGATEAFF.

CDR3 DNA: TGTGCCAGCAGCCCGTGGGGACAGGGGTTCGACGAGCAGTACTTC. Amino acid sequence: CASSPWGQGFDEQYF. The rearrangement links TRBV7-8 to TRBJ2-7; 10 bases fit TRBD1. The V segment lost 5 bases and the J segment 5 bases; nucleotides outside the gene matches: 9. This CDR3 contains 15 residues. CDR1 and CDR2 from the germline V gene are SGHVS and FQNEAQ.

CDR3 DNA: TGTGCCAGCAGCCAGGGGGCAGCCGGAAACACCATATATTTT. Translation gives CASSQGAAGNTIYF. The chain employs TRBV6-5 and TRBJ1-3; the match to TRBD1 covers 8 bases. Trimming took 6 bases from V and 4 from J; bases not matched to a gene: 5. In germline, CDR1 is MNHEY, CDR2 SVGAGI. This CDR3 has 14 amino acids.

This clone was seen more than once but under ten times. This chain uses TRBV10-3 with TRBJ1-1; unclear D gene. The CDR3 is 11 amino acids. Germline CDR1 is ENHRY and CDR2 is SYGVKD. Deletions cut 11 bases from V and 4 bases from J, with 11 bases between. In DNA, the CDR3 is TGTGCCGGAGGGTGGGGCACTGAAGCTTTCTTT. Its protein product is CAGGWGTEAFF.

This clone has only one observation. V usage is TRBV5-6 and J usage is TRBJ2-7, with TRBD2 as a possible D gene (5 bases). V lost 0 bases and J 0 bases, leaving 13 bases between the germline ends. Germline loops: CDR1 SGHDT, CDR2 YYEEEE. The CDR3 consists of 16 residues. The CDR3 bases are TGTGCCAGCAGCTTGGGGCTACGAGGGAGCTCCTACGAGCAGTACTTC. Protein product: CASSLGLRGSSYEQYF.

The chain carries TRBV14 and TRBJ1-6; D unclear. CDR3 size: 14 residues. The V and J ends lost 0 bases and 10 bases respectively, with 10 bases between them. Germline V gene lookup returns CDR1 SGHDN and CDR2 FVKESK. The CDR3 DNA follows: TGTGCCAGCAGCCAAGATTTGGGAGGGTCACCCCTCCACTTT. Protein product: CASSQDLGGSPLHF.

This chain links TRBV29-1 with TRBJ2-3; unclear D gene. Trimming took off 4 bases at V and 0 bases at J, with 11 bases between the two ends. There are 14 residues in the CDR3. Germline V CDR1 and CDR2: SQVTM, ANQGSEA. The chain's CDR3 is CSVVVGSSTDTQYF. For the CDR3, the DNA is TGCAGCGTTGTTGTGGGCAGTAGCACAGATACGCAGTATTTT.

The rearrangement joins TRBV19 to TRBJ2-2, with D hard to call. Trimming took 5 bases from V and 1 from J, leaving 5 bases between them. The CDR3 covers 13 residues. Germline CDR1 and CDR2: LNHDA and SQIVND (reference sequence). CDR3 sequence: CASSEQNTGELFF. The DNA for the CDR3 is TGTGCCAGTAGTGAACAGAACACCGGGGAGCTGTTTTTT.

The chain combines TRBV6-1 with TRBJ2-7; 9 bases are a match to TRBD1. This CDR3 has 15 amino acids. Germline loops: CDR1 MNHNS, CDR2 SASEGT. With V trimmed by 0 bases and J by 11 bases, 11 bases remained unmatched. The CDR3 region has the DNA TGTGCCAGCAGTGAAGCGCTTCGGGGACAGGGCAATGAGTACTTC. Translated, it gives CASSEALRGQGNEYF.

The rearrangement uses TRBV5-6 and TRBJ2-3, with 8 nucleotides matching TRBD1. Germline V gives CDR1 SGHDT, CDR2 YYEEEE. V shed 4 bases, J shed 5 bases, and the junction held 3 bases outside the gene matches. This CDR3 spans 13 amino acids. Here the CDR3 reads CASSPTGVDTQYF. CDR3 DNA: TGTGCCAGCAGCCCGACAGGGGTAGATACGCAGTATTTT.

Here the CDR3 DNA reads TGCGCCAGCAGCGCAGGGACTAGCGGGACCTACGAGCAGTACTTC. This sequence encodes CASSAGTSGTYEQYF. The gene calls are TRBV5-1 and TRBJ2-7, with TRBD2 matching 13 bases. J was trimmed by 2 bases and V by 4 bases; bases with no gene match: 3. Germline assignment: CDR1 SGHRS and CDR2 YFSETQ. The CDR3 has 15 amino acids.

The J gene is TRBJ2-1, the V gene TRBV6-5; D not certain. The CDR3 has 16 amino acids. V dropped 0 bases and J dropped 6 bases, with 15 bases sitting between them. The germline gives CDR1 MNHEY, CDR2 SVGAGI. CDR3 nucleotide sequence: TGTGCCAGCAGTTACTCGAAATCCGCGATGGTCAATGAGCAGTTCTTC. This encodes CASSYSKSAMVNEQFF.

The CDR3 spells CASSPTSGVVTDTQYF. The CDR3 bases are TGTGCCAGCAGCCCGACTAGCGGGGTCGTCACAGATACGCAGTATTTT. V usage is TRBV13 and J usage is TRBJ2-3; TRBD2 matches at 11 bases. CDR1 PRHDT and CDR2 FYEKMQ come from the germline V gene (reference sequence). Trimming at V came to 5 bases and at J to 2 bases, leaving 6 bases not matched to a gene. CDR3 length: 16 amino acids. Combining the CDR3 with reference TRBV13 and TRBJ2-3 gives the whole variable domain AAGVIQSPRHLIKEKRETATLKCYPIPRHDTVYWYQQGPGQDPQFLISFYEKMQSDKGSIPDRFSAQQFSDYHSELNMSSLELGDSALYFCASSPTSGVVTDTQYFGPGTRLTVL.

This CDR3 reads CASSLFAGQPQHF. The CDR3 nucleotides are TGTGCCAGCAGTTTGTTTGCGGGGCAGCCCCAGCATTTT. This sequence joins TRBV27 and TRBJ1-5; D is ambiguous. Germline CDR1 MNHEY, CDR2 SMNVEV (reference sequence). V was pared by 3 bases and J by 7 bases, with 10 bases between. The CDR3 spans 13 residues.

The genes are TRBV6-5 and TRBJ1-1, with D possibly being TRBD1 (5 bases). The CDR3 covers 13 residues. V shed 5 bases and J shed 4 bases, with 11 bases lying between them. Germline loops: CDR1 MNHEY, CDR2 SVGAGI. CDR3 sequence reads: CASSPGRSTEAFF. The CDR3, as DNA: TGTGCCAGCAGTCCAGGGCGATCCACTGAAGCTTTCTTT.

The rearrangement links TRBV18 to TRBJ1-5; 7 bases are shared with TRBD1. Germline V CDR1 and CDR2: KGHSH, LQKENI. Trimming removed 4 bases from V and 7 bases from J; junction bases left unmatched: 4. This CDR3 comprises 13 residues. Here the CDR3 DNA reads TGTGCCAGCTCACGGGACAGTGGACAGCCCCAGCATTTT. It specifies CASSRDSGQPQHF.

J is TRBJ1-5 and V is TRBV28, with D possibly matching TRBD1 (5 bases). In germline, CDR1 is MDHEN, CDR2 SYDVKM. Trimming left V 6 bases short and J 4 bases short, with 13 bases between. CDR3 length equals 14 residues. The CDR3 sequence is CASSPWGGNQPQHF. For the CDR3, the DNA is TGTGCCAGCAGCCCCTGGGGGGGTAATCAGCCCCAGCATTTT.

The rearrangement uses TRBV10-2 and TRBJ2-2; TRBD1 matches at 8 bases. With 6 bases clipped from V and 1 base from J, the junction kept 1 base outside the gene matches. The CDR3 length is 14 residues. Germline CDR1 reads WSHSY; CDR2 reads SAAADI. This chain's CDR3 is CASRGTGNTGELFF. In DNA, the CDR3 is TGCGCCAGCAGAGGGACAGGGAACACCGGGGAGCTGTTTTTT.

In this sample, this clone turned up a few times. The chain has TRBV5-1 and TRBJ2-3; 9 bases fit TRBD1. V gave up 0 bases and J gave up 5 bases; unmatched junction bases: 7. The CDR3 loop spans 16 amino acids. Germline loops: CDR1 SGHRS, CDR2 YFSETQ. For the CDR3, the DNA is TGCGCCAGCAGCTTGGATACAGGGGGCGCGGGAGATACGCAGTATTTT. Its protein product is CASSLDTGGAGDTQYF.